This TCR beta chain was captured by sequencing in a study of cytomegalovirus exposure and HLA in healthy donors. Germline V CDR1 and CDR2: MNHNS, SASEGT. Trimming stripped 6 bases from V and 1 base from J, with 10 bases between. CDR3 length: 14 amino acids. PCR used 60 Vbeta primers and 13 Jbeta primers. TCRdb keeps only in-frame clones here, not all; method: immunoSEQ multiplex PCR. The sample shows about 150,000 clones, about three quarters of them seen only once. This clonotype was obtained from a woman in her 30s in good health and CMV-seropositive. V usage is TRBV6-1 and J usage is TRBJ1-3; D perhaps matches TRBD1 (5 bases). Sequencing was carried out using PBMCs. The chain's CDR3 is CASRPGTSGNTIYF. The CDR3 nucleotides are TGTGCCAGCAGACCTGGGACTTCTGGAAACACCATATATTTT.